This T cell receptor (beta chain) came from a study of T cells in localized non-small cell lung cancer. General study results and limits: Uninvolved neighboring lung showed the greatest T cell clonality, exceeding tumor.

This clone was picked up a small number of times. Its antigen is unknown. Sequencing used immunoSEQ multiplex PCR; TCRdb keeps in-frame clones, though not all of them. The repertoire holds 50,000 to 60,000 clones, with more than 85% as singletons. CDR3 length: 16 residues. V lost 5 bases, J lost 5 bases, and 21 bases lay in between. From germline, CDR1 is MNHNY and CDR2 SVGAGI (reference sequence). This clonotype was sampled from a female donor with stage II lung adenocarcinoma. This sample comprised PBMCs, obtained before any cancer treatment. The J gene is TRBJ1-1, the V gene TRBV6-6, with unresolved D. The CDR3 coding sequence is TGTGCCAGCAGTCCCCCCCTGGGGAATAATCGGACTGAAGCTTTCTTT. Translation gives CASSPPLGNNRTEAFF.